The following is a TCR beta chain sequence with its context. From germline, CDR1 is SGHAT and CDR2 FQNNGV. V lost 5 bases and J lost 0, with 17 bases in between. The CDR3 extends over 17 amino acids. Participants came from about two dozen US areas, aged about 18 to 89 years. Participants' reported clinical history set cohort assignment. Donors in Cohort 3 who had recovered were those with two negative PCRs, healthcare professional clearance, or resolution of their symptoms. The sample originates from a study of blood T cell repertoires in COVID-19. The protocol was immunoSEQ multiplex PCR, while the TCRdb copy is restricted to in-frame clones and leaves out a portion. The sample has 190,000 or so clones, about nine tenths seen once.

This TCR was sampled from a man younger than 45 who had recovered from COVID-19. The specimen sequenced was PBMCs or T cells enriched from blood (not recorded which). The genes are TRBV11-2 and TRBJ1-3, with D tentatively TRBD1 (5 bases). CDR3 in amino acids: CASSRVGGLSSGNTIYF. In nucleotides, the CDR3 is TGTGCCAGCAGCCGAGTGGGGGGTTTGAGCTCTGGAAACACCATATATTTT. The full variable domain, rest sourced from reference TRBV11-2 and TRBJ1-3, is EAGVAQSPRYKIIEKRQSVAFWCNPISGHATLYWYQQILGQGPKLLIQFQNNGVVDDSQLPKDRFSAERLKGVDSTLKIQPAKLEDSAVYLCASSRVGGLSSGNTIYFGEGSWLTVV.